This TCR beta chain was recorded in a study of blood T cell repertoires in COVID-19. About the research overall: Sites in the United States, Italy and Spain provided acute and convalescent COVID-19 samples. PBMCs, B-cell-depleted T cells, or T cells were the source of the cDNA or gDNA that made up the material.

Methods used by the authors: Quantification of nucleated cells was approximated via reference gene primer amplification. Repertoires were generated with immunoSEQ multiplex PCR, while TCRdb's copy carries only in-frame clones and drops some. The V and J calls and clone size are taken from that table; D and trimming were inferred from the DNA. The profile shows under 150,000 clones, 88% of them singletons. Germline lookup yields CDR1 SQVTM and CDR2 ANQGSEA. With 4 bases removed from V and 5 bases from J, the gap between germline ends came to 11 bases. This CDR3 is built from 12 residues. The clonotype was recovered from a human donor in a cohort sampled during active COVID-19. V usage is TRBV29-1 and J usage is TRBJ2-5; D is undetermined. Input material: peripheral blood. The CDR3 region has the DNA TGCAGCGTTGGGTTTACAGAGGAGACCCAGTACTTC. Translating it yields CSVGFTEETQYF.